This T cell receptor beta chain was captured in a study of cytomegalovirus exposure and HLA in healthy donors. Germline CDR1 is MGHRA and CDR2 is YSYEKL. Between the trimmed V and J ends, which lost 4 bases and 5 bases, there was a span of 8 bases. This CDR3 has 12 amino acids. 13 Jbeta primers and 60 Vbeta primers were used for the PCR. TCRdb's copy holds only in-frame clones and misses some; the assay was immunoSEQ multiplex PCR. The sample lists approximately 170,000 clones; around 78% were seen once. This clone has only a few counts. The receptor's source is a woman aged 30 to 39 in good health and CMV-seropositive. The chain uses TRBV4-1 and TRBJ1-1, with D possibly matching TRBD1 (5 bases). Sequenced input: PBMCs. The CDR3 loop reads CASSLGVTEAFF. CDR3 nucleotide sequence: TGCGCCAGCAGCCTAGGGGTAACTGAAGCTTTCTTT.